This TCR beta chain stems from a study of blood T cell repertoires in COVID-19. Profiled with immunoSEQ multiplex PCR; TCRdb holds only in-frame clones, not every one. The sample yields 150,000 to 200,000 clones, approximately 93% seen once. CDR3 length: 16 residues. This sequence joins TRBV21-1 and TRBJ1-1. TRBV21-1 is a pseudogene. The receptor was isolated from a woman aged 55-69 years with COVID-19, enrolled during active disease. The sample comprised peripheral blood. The CDR3 sequence: CASSKRKLSYGAKAFF. Written as DNA, the CDR3 is TGTGCCAGCAGCAAAAGGAAGCTCAGTTACGGAGCGAAAGCTTTCTTT.